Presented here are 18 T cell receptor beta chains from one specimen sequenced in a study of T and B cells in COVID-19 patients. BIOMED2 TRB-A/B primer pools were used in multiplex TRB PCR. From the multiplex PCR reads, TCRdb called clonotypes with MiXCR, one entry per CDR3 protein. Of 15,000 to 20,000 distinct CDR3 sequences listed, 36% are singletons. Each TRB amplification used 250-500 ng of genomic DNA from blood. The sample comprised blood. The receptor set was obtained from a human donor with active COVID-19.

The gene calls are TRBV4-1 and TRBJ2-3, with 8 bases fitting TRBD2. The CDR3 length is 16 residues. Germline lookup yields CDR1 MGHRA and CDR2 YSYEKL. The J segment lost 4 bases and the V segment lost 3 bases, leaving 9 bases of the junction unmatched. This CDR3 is CASSQWSTSVADTQYF. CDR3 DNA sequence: TGCGCCAGCAGCCAGTGGTCGACTAGCGTGGCAGATACGCAGTATTTT.

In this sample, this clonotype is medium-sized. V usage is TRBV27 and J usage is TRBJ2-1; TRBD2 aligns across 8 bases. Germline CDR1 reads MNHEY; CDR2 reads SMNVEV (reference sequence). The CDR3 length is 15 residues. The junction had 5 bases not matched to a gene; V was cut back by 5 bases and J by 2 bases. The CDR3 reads CASSPGGAAYNEQFF. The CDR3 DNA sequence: TGTGCCAGCAGTCCCGGGGGGGCGGCCTACAATGAGCAGTTCTTC.

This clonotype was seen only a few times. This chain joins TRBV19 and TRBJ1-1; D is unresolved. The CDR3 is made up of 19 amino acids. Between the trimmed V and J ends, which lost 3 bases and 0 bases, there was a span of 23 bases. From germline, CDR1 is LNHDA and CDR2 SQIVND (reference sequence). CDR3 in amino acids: CASSILLGSAQILNTEAFF. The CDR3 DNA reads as TGTGCCAGTAGTATCCTCCTCGGGTCAGCCCAAATACTGAACACTGAAGCTTTCTTT.

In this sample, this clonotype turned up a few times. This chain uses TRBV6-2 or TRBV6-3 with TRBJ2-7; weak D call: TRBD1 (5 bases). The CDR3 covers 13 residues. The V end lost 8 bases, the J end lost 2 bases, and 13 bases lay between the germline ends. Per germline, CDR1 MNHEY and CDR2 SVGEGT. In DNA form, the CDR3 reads TGTGCCAGCGAAGACAGTGGAGCCTACGAGCAGTACTTC. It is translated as CASEDSGAYEQYF.

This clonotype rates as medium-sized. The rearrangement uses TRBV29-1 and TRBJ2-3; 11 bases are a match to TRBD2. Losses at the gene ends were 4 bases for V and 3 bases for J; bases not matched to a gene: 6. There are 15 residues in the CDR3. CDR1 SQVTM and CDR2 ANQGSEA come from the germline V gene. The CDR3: CSVALAGGPTDTQYF. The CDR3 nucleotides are TGCAGCGTTGCGTTAGCGGGGGGGCCGACAGATACGCAGTATTTT.

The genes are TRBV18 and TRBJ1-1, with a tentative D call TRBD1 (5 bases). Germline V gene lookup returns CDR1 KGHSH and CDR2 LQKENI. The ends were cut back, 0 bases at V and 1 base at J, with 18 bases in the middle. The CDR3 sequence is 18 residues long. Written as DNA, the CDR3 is TGTGCCAGCTCACCACCGTTGGGGCAGGGAAGGGGGAACACTGAAGCTTTCTTT. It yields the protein CASSPPLGQGRGNTEAFF.

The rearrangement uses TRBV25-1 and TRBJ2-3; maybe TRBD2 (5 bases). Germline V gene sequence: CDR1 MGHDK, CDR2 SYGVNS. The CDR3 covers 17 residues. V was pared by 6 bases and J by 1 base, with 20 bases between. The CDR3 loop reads CASSAGLGAIGTDTQYF. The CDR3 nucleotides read TGTGCCAGCAGCGCCGGACTCGGCGCCATAGGCACAGATACGCAGTATTTT.

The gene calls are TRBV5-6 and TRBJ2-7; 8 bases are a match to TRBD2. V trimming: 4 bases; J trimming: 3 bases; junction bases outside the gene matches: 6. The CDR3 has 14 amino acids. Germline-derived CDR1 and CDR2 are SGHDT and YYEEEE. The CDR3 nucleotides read TGTGCCAGCAGCGAATTAGCGGGGCGCTACGAGCAGTACGTC. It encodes CASSELAGRYEQYV.

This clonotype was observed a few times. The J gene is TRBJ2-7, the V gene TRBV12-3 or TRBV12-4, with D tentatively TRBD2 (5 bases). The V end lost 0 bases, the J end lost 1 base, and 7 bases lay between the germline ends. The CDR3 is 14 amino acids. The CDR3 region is CASSLAGLSYEQYF. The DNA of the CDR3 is TGTGCCAGCAGTTTAGCAGGACTGTCCTACGAGCAGTACTTC.

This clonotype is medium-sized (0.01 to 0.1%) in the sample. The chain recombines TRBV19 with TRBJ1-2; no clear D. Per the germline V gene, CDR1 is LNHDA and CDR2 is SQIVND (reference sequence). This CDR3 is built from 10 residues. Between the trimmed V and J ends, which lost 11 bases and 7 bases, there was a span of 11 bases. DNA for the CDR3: TGTGCCTGTGGGGTAGGTGGCTACACCTTC. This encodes CACGVGGYTF.

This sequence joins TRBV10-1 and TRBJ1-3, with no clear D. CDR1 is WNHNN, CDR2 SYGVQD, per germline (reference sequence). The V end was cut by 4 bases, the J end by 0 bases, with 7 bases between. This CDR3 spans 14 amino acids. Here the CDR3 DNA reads TGCGCCAGCAGTGCAGGTTACTCTGGAAACACCATATATTTT. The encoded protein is CASSAGYSGNTIYF.

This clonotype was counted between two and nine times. The CDR3 DNA reads TGTGCCAGCAGTGACCGTACCAGGGTGAACACTGAAGCTTTCTTT. This codes for CASSDRTRVNTEAFF. The chain has TRBV6-1 and TRBJ1-1; D is perhaps TRBD1 (5 bases). V was pared by 3 bases and J by 0 bases, with 11 bases between. Germline V CDR1 and CDR2: MNHNS, SASEGT. This CDR3 is built from 15 residues.

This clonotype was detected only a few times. CDR3 in amino acids: CASSEGGTNYGYTF. For the CDR3, the DNA is TGTGCCAGCAGTGAGGGGGGTACTAACTATGGCTACACCTTC. The rearrangement links TRBV6-1 to TRBJ1-2, with D perhaps matching TRBD1 (5 bases). The CDR3 length is 14 residues. V was clipped by 3 bases and J by 0 bases, with 8 bases between them. Germline V gene data show CDR1 as MNHNS and CDR2 as SASEGT.

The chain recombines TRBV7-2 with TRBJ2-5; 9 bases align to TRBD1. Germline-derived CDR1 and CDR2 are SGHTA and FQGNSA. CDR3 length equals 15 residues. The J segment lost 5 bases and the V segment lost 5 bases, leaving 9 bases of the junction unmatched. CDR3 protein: CASSPSRDRGETQYF. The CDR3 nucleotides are TGTGCCAGCAGCCCATCTCGAGACAGGGGGGAGACCCAGTACTTC.

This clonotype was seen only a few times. In DNA form, the CDR3 reads TGTGCCAGCAGCTTCCCCATGACAGGGGCAAGAAATGAGCAGTTCTTC. It yields the protein CASSFPMTGARNEQFF. This sequence joins TRBV5-6 and TRBJ2-1, with 8 bases identical to TRBD1. The V gene end was trimmed by 2 bases and the J gene end by 7 bases; junction bases not matched to a gene: 11. The CDR3 runs 16 residues. Germline lookup yields CDR1 SGHDT and CDR2 YYEEEE.

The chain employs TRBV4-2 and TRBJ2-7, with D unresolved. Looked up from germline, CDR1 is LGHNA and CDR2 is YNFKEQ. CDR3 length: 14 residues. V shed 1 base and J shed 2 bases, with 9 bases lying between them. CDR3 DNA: TGTGCCAGCAGCCAAGCGGGCTATACCTACGAGCAGTACTTC. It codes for CASSQAGYTYEQYF.

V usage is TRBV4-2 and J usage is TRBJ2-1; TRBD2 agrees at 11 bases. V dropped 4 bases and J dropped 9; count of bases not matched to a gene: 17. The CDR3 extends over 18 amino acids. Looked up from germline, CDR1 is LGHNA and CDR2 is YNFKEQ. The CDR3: CASSLKIPNPSGGTEQFF. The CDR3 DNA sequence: TGTGCCAGCAGCCTCAAGATCCCCAATCCTAGCGGGGGGACTGAGCAGTTCTTC.

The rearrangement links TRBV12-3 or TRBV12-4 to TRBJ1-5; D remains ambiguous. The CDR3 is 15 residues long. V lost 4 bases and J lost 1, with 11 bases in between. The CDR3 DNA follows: TGTGCCAGCAGTTCCGTGGGTTTCAGCAATCAGCCCCAGCATTTT. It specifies CASSSVGFSNQPQHF.